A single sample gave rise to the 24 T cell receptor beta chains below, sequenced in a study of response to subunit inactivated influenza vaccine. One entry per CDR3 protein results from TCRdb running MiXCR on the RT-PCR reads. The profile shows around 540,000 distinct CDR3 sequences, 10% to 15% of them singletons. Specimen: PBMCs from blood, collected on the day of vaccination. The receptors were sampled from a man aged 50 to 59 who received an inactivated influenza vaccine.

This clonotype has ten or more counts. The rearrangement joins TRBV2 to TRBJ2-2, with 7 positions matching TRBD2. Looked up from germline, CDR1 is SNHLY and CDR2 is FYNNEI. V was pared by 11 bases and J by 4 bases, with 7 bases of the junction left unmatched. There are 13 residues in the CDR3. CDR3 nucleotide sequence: TGTGCCGGGGGGGTAATATTCACCGGGGAGCTGTTTTTT. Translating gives CAGGVIFTGELFF.

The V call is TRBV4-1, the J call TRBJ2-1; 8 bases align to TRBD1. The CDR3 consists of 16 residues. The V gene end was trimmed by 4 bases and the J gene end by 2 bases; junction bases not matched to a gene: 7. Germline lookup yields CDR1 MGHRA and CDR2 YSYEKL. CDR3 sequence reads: CASSLGTGDAYNEQFF. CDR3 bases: TGCGCCAGCAGCCTAGGGACAGGTGATGCCTACAATGAGCAGTTCTTC.

CDR3 loop: CASSSAGGGDRGEKLFF. CDR3 sequence (DNA): TGTGCCAGCAGTTCGGCGGGGGGAGGGGATCGCGGTGAAAAACTGTTTTTT. The chain recombines TRBV28 with TRBJ1-4; a weak D match, TRBD1 (5 bases). V shed 4 bases and J shed 7 bases, with 22 bases lying between them. The germline V gene encodes CDR1 MDHEN and CDR2 SYDVKM. This CDR3 contains 17 residues. The whole variable domain, filled in from reference TRBV28 and TRBJ1-4, reads DVKVTQSSRYLVKRTGEKVFLECVQDMDHENMFWYRQDPGLGLRLIYFSYDVKMKEKGDIPEGYSVSREKKERFSLILESASTNQTSMYLCASSSAGGGDRGEKLFFGSGTQLSVL.

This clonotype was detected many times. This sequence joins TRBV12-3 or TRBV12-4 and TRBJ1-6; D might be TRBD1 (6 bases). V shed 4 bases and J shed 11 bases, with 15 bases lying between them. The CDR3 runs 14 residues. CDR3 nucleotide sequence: TGTGCCAGCAGTTCCTCAGCGGGGGGCACACCCCTCCACTTT. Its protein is CASSSSAGGTPLHF.

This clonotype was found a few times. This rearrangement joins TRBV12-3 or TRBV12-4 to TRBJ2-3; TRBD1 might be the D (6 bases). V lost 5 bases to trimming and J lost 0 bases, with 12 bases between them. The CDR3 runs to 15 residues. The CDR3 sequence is CASSPDRSSTDTQYF. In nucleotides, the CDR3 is TGTGCCAGCAGTCCAGACAGGTCCAGCACAGATACGCAGTATTTT.

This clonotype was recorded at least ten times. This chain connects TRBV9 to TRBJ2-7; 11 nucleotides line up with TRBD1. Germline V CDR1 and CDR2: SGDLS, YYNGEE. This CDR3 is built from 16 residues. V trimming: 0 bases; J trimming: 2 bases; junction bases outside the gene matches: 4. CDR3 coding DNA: TGTGCCAGCAGCGTAGGACCGGGACAGGGGGCCTACGAGCAGTACTTC. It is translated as CASSVGPGQGAYEQYF.

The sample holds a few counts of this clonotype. The CDR3 spells CASSLQGGDTGELFF. The CDR3 DNA follows: TGCGCCAGCAGCTTACAGGGCGGGGACACCGGGGAGCTGTTTTTT. The rearrangement links TRBV5-1 to TRBJ2-2; D tentatively reads TRBD1 or TRBD2 (6 bases each). The CDR3 consists of 15 residues. Trimming took off 2 bases at V and 3 bases at J, with 11 bases between the two ends. CDR1 is SGHRS, CDR2 YFSETQ, per germline.

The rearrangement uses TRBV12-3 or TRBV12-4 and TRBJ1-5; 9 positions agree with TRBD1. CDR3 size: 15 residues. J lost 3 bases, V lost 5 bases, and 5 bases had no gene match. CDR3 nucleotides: TGTGCCAGCAGTCTTTGGACAGGGGACAATCAGCCCCAGCATTTT. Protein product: CASSLWTGDNQPQHF.

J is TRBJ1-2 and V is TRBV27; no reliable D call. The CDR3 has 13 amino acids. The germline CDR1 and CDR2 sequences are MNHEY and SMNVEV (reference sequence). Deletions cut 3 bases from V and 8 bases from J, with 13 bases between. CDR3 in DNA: TGTGCCAGCAGTTTGTTTGGCCTTACGGGCTACACCTTC. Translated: CASSLFGLTGYTF.

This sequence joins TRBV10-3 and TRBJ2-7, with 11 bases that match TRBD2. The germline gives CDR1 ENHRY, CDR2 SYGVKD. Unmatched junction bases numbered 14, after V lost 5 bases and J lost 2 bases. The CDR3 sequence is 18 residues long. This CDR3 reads CAISPGLAGGPNPYEQYF. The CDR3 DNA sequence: TGTGCCATCAGTCCGGGGTTAGCGGGAGGGCCGAATCCCTACGAGCAGTACTTC.

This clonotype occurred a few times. The CDR3 DNA follows: TGTGCCAGCAGCAAACTAGCGGGAGATACCTCCTACAATGAGCAGTTCTTC. It encodes CASSKLAGDTSYNEQFF. This chain connects TRBV11-2 to TRBJ2-1, with 11 bases matching TRBD2. Germline V gene sequence: CDR1 SGHAT, CDR2 FQNNGV. V was clipped by 5 bases and J by 0 bases; unmatched bases: 6. The CDR3 extends over 17 amino acids.

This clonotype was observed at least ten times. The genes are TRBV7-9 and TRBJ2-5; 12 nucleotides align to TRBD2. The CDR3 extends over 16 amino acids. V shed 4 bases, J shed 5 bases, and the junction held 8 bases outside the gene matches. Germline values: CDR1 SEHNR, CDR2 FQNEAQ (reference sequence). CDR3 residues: CASSSSSGRAWETQYF. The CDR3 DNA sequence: TGTGCCAGCAGCTCCTCTAGCGGGAGGGCCTGGGAGACCCAGTACTTC.

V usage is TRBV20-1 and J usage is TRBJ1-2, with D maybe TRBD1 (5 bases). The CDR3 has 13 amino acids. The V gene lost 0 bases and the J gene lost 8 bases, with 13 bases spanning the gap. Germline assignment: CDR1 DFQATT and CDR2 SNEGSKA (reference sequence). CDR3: CSARDTGGAGYTF. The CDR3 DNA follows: TGCAGTGCTAGAGATACCGGGGGTGCGGGCTACACCTTC.

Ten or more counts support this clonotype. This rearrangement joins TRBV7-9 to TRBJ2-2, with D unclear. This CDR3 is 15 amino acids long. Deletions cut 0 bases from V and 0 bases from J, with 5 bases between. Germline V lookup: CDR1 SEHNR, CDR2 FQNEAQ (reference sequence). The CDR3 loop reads CASSLAGPNTGELFF. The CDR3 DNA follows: TGTGCCAGCAGCTTAGCCGGACCGAACACCGGGGAGCTGTTTTTT.

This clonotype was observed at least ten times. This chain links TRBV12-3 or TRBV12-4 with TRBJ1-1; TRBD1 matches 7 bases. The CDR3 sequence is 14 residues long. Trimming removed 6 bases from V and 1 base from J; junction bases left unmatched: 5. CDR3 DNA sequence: TGTGCCAGCAGCGAGGGACAGACGAACACTGAAGCTTTCTTT. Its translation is CASSEGQTNTEAFF.

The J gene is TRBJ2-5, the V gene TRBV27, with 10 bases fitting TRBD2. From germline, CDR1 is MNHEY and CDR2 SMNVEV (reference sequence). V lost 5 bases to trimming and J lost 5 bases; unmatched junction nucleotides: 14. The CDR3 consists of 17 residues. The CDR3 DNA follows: TGTGCCAGCAGTCCATTTCAGGCTAGCGGGAGTTGGGAGACCCAGTACTTC. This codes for CASSPFQASGSWETQYF.

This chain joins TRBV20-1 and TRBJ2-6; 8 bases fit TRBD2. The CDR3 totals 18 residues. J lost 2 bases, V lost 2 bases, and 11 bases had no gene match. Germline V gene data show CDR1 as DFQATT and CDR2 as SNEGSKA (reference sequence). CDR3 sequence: CSARSLGLVSTGANVLTF. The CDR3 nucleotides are TGCAGTGCTAGAAGCCTGGGACTAGTGAGCACTGGGGCCAACGTCCTGACTTTC.

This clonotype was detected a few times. The chain's CDR3 is CASSRQGRDTEAFF. Here the CDR3 DNA reads TGTGCCAGCAGCAGACAGGGGCGGGACACTGAAGCTTTCTTT. The chain is built from TRBV7-2 and TRBJ1-1; TRBD1 matches at 8 bases. The CDR3 contains 14 residues. Per the germline V gene, CDR1 is SGHTA and CDR2 is FQGNSA. V was clipped by 5 bases and J by 3 bases; unmatched bases: 5.

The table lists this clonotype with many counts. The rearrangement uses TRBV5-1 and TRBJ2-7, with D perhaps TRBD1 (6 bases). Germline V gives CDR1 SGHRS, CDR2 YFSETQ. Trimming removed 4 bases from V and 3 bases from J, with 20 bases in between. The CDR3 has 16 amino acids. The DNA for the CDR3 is TGCGCCAGCAGCCCGGATCTCGGCAGGGGAGACTACGAGCAGTACTTC. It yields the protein CASSPDLGRGDYEQYF.

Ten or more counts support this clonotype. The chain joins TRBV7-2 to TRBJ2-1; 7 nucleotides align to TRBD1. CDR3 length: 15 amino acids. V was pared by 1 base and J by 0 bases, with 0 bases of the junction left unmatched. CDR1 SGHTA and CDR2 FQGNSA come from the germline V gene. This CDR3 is CASSLDRGSYNEQFF. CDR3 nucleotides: TGTGCCAGCAGCTTAGACAGGGGCTCCTACAATGAGCAGTTCTTC.

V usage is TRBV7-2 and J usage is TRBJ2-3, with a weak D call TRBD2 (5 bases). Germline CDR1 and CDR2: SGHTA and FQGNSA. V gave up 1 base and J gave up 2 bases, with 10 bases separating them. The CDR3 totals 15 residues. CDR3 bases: TGTGCCAGCAGCTTAGGATGGGGAGCCACAGATACGCAGTATTTT. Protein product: CASSLGWGATDTQYF.

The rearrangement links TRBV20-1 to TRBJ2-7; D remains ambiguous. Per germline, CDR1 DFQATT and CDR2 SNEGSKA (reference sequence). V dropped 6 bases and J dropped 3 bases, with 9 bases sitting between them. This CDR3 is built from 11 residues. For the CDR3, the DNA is TGCAGTGCCCCTGGGGACTACGAGCAGTACTTC. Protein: CSAPGDYEQYF.

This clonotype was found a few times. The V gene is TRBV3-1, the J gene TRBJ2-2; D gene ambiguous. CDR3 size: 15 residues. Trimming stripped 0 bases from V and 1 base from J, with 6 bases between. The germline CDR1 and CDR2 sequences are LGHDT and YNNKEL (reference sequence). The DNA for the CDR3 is TGTGCCAGCAGCCAAGACAACAGGAACACCGGGGAGCTGTTTTTT. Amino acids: CASSQDNRNTGELFF.

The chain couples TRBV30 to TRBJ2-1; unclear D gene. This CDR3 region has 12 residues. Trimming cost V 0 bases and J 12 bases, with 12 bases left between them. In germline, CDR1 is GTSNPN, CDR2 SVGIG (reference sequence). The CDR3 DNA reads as TGTGCCTGGAGTGTATGGGGTTGGGGGCAGTTCTTC. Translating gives CAWSVWGWGQFF. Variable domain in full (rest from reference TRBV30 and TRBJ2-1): SQTIHQWPATLVQPVGSPLSLECTVEGTSNPNLYWYRQAAGRGLQLLFYSVGIGQISSEVPQNLSASRPQDRQFILSSKKLLLSDSGFYLCAWSVWGWGQFFGPGTRLTVL.